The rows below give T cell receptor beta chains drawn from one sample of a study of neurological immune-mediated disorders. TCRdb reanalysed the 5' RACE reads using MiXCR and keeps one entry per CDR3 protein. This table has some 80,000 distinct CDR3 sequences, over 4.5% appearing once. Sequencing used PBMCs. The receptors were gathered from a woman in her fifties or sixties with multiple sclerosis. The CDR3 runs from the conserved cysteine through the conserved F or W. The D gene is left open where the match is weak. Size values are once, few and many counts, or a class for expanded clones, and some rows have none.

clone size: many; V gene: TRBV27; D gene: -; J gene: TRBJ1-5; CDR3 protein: CDPRTRDTLQRQPQHF; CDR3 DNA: TGTGACCCCCGGACCCGGGACACATTACAGAGACAGCCCCAGCATTTT
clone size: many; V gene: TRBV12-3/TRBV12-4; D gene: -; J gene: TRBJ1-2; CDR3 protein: CASSEGGWGYTF; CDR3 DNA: TGTGCCAGCAGCGAGGGGGGCTGGGGCTACACCTTC
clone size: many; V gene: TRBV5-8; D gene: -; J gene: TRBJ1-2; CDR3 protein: CASSPRGSGGYTF; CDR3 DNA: TGTGCCAGCAGCCCTAGGGGGAGTGGTGGCTACACCTTC
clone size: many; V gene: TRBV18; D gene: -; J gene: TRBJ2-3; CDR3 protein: CASSPLGDTQYF; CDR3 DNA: TGTGCCAGCTCACCACTTGGAGATACGCAGTATTTT
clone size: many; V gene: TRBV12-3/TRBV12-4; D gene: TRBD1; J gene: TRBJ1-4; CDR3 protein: CASSRRQGSFEKLFF; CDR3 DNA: TGTGCCAGCAGCCGTCGACAGGGAAGCTTTGAAAAACTGTTTTTT
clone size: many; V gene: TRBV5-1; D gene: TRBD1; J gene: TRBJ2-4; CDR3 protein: CASRLLGQGAGAKNIQYF; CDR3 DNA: TGCGCCAGCAGGTTGCTCGGACAGGGGGCCGGGGCCAAAAACATTCAGTACTTC
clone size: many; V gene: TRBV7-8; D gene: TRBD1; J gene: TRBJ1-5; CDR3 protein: CASSSGTGQDGQPQHF; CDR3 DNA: TGTGCCAGCAGCTCTGGAACTGGACAGGATGGGCAGCCCCAGCATTTT
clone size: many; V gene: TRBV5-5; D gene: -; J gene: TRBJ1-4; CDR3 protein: CASSMGRLATNEKLFF; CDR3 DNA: TGTGCCAGCAGCATGGGCCGGCTCGCAACTAATGAAAAACTGTTTTTT
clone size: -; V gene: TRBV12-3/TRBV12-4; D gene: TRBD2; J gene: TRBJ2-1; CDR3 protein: CASSLAGGGRNEQFF; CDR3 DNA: TGTGCCAGCAGTTTAGCTGGCGGGGGGCGGAATGAGCAGTTCTTC
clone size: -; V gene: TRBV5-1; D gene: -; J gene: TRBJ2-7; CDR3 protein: CASSREGGDGTYEQYF; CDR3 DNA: TGCGCCAGCAGCCGAGAAGGGGGAGATGGGACCTACGAGCAGTACTTC
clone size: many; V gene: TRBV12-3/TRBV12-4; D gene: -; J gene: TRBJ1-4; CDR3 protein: CASRQGFGNEKLFF; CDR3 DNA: TGTGCCAGCAGGCAGGGATTTGGTAATGAAAAACTGTTTTTT
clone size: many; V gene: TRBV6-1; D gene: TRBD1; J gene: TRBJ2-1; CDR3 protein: CASSDYGTGNEQFF; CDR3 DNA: TGTGCCAGCAGTGATTACGGGACAGGGAATGAGCAGTTCTTC
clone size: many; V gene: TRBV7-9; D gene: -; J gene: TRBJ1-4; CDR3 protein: CASSLVSPANGKLFF; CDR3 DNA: TGTGCCAGCAGCTTAGTCTCTCCCGCGAATGGAAAACTGTTTTTT
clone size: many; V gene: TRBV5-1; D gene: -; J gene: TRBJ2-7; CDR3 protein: CASSLGGTPPYEQYF; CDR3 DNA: TGCGCCAGCAGCTTGGGAGGGACTCCACCCTACGAGCAGTACTTC
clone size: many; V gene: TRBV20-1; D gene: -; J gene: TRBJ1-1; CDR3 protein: CSVWGGTEAFF; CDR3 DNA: TGCAGTGTTTGGGGGGGCACTGAAGCTTTCTTT
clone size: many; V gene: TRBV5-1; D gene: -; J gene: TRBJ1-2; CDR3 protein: CASTSEVPTSGGYTF; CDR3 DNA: TGCGCCAGCACGTCGGAGGTCCCGACCTCCGGTGGCTACACCTTC
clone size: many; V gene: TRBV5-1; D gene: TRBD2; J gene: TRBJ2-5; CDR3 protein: CASNPSGGYQETQYF; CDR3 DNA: TGCGCCAGCAACCCGAGCGGGGGGTACCAAGAGACCCAGTACTTC
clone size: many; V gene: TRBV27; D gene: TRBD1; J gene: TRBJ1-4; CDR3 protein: CASSWGDSGYEKLFF; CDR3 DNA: TGTGCCAGCAGTTGGGGGGACAGTGGGTATGAAAAACTGTTTTTT
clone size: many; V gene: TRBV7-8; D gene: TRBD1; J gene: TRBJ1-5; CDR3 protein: CASSPTGGPNQPQHF; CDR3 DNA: TGTGCCAGCAGCCCCACAGGGGGCCCCAATCAGCCCCAGCATTTT
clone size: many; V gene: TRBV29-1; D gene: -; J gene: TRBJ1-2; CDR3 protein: CSVESSGGGYTF; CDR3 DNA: TGCAGCGTTGAATCTAGCGGCGGTGGCTACACCTTC
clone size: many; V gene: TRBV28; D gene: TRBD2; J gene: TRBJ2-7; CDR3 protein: CASRPSGGSYEQYF; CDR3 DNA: TGTGCCAGCAGACCTAGCGGGGGGTCCTACGAGCAGTACTTC
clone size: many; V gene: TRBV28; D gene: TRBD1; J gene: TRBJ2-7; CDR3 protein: CASSPGTGLFEQYF; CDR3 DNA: TGTGCCAGCAGCCCCGGGACAGGGTTGTTCGAGCAGTACTTC
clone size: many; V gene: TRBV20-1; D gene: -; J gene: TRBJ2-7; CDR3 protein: CSARDRASPSYEQYF; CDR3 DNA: TGCAGTGCTAGAGATAGGGCATCCCCCTCCTACGAGCAGTACTTC
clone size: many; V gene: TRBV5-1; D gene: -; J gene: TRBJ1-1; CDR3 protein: CASSRDGGGAEAFF; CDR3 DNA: TGCGCCAGCAGCCGGGACGGGGGAGGGGCTGAAGCTTTCTTT
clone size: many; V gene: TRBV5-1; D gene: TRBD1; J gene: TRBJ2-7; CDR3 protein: CASSLPGTGDKQYF; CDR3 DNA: TGCGCCAGCAGCTTACCCGGGACAGGGGACAAGCAGTACTTC
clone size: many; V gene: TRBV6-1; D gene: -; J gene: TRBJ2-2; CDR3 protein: CASSEGGGANGELFF; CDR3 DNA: TGTGCCAGCAGTGAAGGAGGGGGGGCGAACGGGGAGCTGTTTTTT
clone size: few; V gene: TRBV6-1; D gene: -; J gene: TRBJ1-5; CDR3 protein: CASSDRAGGNQPQHF; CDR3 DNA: TGTGCCAGCAGTGATCGCGCAGGGGGCAATCAGCCCCAGCATTTT
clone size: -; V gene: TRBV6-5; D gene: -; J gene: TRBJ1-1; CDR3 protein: CASSRQVVSGVNTEAFF; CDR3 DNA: TGTGCCAGCAGCCGACAGGTTGTTTCAGGCGTGAACACTGAAGCTTTCTTT
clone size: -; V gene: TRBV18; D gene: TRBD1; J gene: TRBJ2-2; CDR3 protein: CASSPRDSRTGELFF; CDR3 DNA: TGTGCCAGCTCACCCCGGGACAGTCGCACCGGGGAGCTGTTTTTT
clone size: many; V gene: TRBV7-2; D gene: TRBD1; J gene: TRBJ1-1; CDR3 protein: CASSRDSANTEAFF; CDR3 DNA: TGTGCCAGCAGCCGGGACAGCGCGAACACTGAAGCTTTCTTT
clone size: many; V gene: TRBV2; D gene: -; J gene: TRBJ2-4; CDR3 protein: CASSEARGIRNIQYF; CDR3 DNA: TGTGCCAGCAGTGAAGCTAGGGGGATCCGAAACATTCAGTACTTC
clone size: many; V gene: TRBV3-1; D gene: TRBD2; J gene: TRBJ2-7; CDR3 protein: CASSQAGLAYEQYF; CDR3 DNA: TGTGCCAGCAGCCAAGCTGGACTAGCCTACGAGCAGTACTTC
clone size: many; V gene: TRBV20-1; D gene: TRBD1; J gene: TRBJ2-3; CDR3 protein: CSADPGQLTDTQYF; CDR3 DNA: TGCAGTGCTGACCCGGGACAGCTAACAGATACGCAGTATTTT
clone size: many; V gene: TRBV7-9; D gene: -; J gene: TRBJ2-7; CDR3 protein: CASSSTGSLTYEQYF; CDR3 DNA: TGTGCCAGCAGCTCAACAGGGAGTTTAACCTACGAGCAGTACTTC
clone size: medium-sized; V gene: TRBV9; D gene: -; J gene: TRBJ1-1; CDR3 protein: CASTPTGRGNTEAFF; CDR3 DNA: TGTGCCAGCACCCCGACGGGGCGGGGGAACACTGAAGCTTTCTTT
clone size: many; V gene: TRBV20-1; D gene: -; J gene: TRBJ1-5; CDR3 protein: CSARDTWGNQPQHF; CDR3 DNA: TGCAGTGCTAGAGATACATGGGGGAATCAGCCCCAGCATTTT
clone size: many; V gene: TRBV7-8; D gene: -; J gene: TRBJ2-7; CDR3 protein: CASSLLGASYEQYF; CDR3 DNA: TGTGCCAGCAGCTTATTGGGGGCCTCTTACGAGCAGTACTTC
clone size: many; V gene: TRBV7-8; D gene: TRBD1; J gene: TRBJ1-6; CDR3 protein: CASSSDRGNSPLHF; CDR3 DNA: TGTGCCAGCAGCTCTGACAGGGGGAACTCACCCCTCCACTTT
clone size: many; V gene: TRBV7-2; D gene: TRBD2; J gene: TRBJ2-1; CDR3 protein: CASRNGLLAVNEQFF; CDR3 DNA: TGTGCCAGCAGAAACGGACTACTAGCGGTCAATGAGCAGTTCTTC
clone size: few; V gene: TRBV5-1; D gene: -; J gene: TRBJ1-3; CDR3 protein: CASSLGTASGNTIYF; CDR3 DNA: TGCGCCAGCAGCTTGGGAACAGCCTCTGGAAACACCATATATTTT
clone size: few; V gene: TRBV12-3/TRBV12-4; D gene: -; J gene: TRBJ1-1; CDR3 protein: CASSFGRGRSTEAFF; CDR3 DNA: TGTGCCAGCAGTTTCGGGCGGGGCAGGAGCACTGAAGCTTTCTTT
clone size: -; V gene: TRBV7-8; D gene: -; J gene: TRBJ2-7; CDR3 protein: CASSTGLALYEQYF; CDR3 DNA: TGTGCCAGCAGCACCGGACTGGCTCTCTACGAGCAGTACTTC
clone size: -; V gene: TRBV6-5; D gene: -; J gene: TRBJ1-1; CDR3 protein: CASSYLGGARAFF; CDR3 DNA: TGTGCCAGCAGTTACTTAGGGGGGGCCAGAGCTTTCTTT
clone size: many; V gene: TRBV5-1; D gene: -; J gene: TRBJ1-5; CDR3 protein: CASSLGMNGEPQHF; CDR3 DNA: TGCGCCAGCAGCTTGGGTATGAACGGGGAGCCCCAGCATTTT
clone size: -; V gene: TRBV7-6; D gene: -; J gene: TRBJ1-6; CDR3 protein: CASGGSNSPLHF; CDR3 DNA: TGTGCCAGCGGTGGGTCCAATTCACCCCTCCACTTT
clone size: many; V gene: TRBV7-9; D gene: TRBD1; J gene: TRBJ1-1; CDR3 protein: CASSGSTGTNTEAFF; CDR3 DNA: TGTGCCAGCAGCGGATCGACAGGGACGAACACTGAAGCTTTCTTT
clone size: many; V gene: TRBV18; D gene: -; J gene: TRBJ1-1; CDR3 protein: CASSPGKGWTEAFF; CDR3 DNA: TGTGCCAGCTCACCGGGGAAGGGTTGGACTGAAGCTTTCTTT
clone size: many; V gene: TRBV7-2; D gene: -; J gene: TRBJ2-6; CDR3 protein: CASSPTVSGANVLTF; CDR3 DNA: TGTGCCAGCAGCCCCACAGTCTCTGGGGCCAACGTCCTGACTTTC
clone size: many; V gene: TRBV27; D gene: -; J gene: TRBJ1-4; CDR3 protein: CASSFLNNEKLFF; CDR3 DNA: TGTGCCAGCAGTTTCTTAAATAATGAAAAACTGTTTTTT
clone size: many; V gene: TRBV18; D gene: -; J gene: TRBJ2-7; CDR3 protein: CASSLQGQSSSYEQYF; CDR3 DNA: TGTGCCAGCTCACTCCAAGGACAGTCTTCTTCCTACGAGCAGTACTTC
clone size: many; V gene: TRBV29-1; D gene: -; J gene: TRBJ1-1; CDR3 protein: CSVEGRVNTEAFF; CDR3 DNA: TGCAGCGTTGAGGGCAGGGTGAACACTGAAGCTTTCTTT
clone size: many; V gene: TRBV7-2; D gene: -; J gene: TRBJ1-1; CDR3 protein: CASSIQGNTEAFF; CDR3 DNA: TGTGCCAGCAGCATACAGGGGAACACTGAAGCTTTCTTT